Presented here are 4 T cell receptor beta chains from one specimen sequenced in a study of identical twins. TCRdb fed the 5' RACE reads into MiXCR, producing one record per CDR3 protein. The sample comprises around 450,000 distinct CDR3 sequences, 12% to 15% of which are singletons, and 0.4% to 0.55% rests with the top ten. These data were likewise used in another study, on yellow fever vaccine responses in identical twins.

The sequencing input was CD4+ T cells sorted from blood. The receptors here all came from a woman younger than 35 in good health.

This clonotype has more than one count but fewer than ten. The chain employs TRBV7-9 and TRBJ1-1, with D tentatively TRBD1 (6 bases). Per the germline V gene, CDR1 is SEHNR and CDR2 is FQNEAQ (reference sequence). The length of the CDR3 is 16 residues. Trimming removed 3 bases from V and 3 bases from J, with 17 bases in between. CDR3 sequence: CASSFRGGIFDTEAFF. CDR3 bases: TGTGCCAGCAGCTTCAGAGGGGGTATCTTCGACACTGAAGCTTTCTTT.

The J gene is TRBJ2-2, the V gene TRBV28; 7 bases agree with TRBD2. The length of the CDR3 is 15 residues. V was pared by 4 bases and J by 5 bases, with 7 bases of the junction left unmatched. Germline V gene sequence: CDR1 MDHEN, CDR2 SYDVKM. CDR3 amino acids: CASSSYSGRTGELFF. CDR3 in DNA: TGTGCCAGCAGTTCATACTCCGGGAGGACCGGGGAGCTGTTTTTT.

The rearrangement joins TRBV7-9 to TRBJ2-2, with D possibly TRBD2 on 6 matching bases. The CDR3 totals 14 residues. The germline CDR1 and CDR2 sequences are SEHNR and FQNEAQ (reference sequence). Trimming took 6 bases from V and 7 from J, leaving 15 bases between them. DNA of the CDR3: TGTGCCAGCAGACGACTAGATGGTGGCGGGGAGCTGTTTTTT. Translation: CASRRLDGGGELFF.

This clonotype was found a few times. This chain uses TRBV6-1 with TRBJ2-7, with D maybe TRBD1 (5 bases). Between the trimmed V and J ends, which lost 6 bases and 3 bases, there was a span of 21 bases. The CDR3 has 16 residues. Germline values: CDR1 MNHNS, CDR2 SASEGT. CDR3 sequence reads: CASSTNRKSRGYEQYF. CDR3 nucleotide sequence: TGTGCCAGCAGCACCAACAGGAAGTCAAGAGGCTACGAGCAGTACTTC.